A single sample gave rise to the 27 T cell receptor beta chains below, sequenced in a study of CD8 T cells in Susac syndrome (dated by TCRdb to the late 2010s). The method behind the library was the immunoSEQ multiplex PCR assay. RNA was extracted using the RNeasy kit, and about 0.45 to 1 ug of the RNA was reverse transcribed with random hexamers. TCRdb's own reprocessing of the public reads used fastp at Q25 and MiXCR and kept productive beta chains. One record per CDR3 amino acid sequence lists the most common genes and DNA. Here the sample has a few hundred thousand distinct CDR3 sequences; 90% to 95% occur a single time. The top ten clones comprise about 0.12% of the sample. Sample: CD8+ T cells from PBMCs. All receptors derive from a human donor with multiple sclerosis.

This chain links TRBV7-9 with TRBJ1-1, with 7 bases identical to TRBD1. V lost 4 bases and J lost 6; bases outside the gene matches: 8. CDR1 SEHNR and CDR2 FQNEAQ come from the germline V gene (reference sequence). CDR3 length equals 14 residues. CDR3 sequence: CASSSETGLAEAFF. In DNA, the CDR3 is TGTGCCAGCAGCTCGGAGACAGGGCTGGCTGAAGCTTTCTTT.

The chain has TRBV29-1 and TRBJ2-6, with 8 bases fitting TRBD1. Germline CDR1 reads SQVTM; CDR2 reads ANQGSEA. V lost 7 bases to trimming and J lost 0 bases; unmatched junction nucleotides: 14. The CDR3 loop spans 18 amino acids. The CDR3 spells CSANTPGQGSSGANVLTF. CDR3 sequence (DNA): TGCAGCGCCAACACTCCCGGACAGGGATCCTCTGGGGCCAACGTCCTGACTTTC.

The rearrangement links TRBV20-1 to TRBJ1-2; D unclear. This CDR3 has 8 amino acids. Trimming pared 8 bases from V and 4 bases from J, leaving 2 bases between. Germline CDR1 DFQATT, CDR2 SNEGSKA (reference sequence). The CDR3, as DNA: TGCAGTCCCTATGGCTACACCTTC. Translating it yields CSPYGYTF.

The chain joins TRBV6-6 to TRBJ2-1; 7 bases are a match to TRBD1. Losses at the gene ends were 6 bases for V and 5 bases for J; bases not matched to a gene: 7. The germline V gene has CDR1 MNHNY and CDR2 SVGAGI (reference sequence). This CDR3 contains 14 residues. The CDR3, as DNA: TGTGCCAGCAGCAACAGGGGACAAAACAATGAGCAGTTCTTC. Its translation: CASSNRGQNNEQFF.

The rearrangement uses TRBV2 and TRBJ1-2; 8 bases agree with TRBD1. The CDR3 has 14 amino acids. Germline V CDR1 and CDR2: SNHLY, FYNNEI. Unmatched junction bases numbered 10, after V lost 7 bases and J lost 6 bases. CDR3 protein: CASTAGGRGDGYTF. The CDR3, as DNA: TGTGCCAGCACCGCAGGGGGCCGGGGTGATGGCTACACCTTC.

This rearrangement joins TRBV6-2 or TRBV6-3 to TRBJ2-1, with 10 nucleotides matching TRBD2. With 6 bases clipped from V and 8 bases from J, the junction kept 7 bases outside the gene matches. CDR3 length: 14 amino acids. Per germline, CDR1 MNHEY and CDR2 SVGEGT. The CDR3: CASSLAGEVYEQFF. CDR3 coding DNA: TGTGCCAGCAGCCTAGCGGGAGAAGTCTATGAGCAGTTCTTC.

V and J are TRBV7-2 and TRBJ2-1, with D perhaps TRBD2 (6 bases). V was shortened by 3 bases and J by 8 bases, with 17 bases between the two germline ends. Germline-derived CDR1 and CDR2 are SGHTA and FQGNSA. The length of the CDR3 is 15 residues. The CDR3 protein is CASSFGEVPWDEQFF. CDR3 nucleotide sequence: TGTGCCAGCAGCTTCGGGGAGGTCCCCTGGGATGAGCAGTTCTTC.

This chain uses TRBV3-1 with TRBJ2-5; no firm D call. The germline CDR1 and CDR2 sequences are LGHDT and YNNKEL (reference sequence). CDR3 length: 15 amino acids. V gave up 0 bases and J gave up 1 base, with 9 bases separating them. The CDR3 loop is CASSQERGSQETQYF. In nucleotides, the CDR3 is TGTGCCAGCAGCCAAGAAAGAGGCAGCCAAGAGACCCAGTACTTC.

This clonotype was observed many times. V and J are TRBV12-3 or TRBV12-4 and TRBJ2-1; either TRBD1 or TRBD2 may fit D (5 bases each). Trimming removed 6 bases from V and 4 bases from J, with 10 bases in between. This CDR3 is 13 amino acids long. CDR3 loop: CASSPGPYNEQFF. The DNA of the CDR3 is TGTGCCAGCAGCCCGGGACCGTACAATGAGCAGTTCTTC.

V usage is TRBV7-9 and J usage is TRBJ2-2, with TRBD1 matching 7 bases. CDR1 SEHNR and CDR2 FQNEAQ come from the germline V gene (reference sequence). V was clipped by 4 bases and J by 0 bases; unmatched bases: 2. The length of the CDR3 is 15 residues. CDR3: CASSSGTANTGELFF. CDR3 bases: TGTGCCAGCAGCTCCGGGACAGCGAACACCGGGGAGCTGTTTTTT.

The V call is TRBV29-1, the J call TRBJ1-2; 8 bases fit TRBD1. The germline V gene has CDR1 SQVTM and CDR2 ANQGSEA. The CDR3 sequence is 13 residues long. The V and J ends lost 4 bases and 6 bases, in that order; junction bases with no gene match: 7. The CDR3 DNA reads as TGCAGCGTTGGGGGCTGGACAGGGAATGGCTACACCTTC. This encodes CSVGGWTGNGYTF.

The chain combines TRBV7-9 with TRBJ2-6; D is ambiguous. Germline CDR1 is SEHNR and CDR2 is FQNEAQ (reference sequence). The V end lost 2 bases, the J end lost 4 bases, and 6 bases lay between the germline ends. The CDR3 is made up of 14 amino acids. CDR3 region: CASSLSTGANVLTF. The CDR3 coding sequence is TGTGCCAGCAGCTTAAGCACCGGGGCCAACGTCCTGACTTTC.

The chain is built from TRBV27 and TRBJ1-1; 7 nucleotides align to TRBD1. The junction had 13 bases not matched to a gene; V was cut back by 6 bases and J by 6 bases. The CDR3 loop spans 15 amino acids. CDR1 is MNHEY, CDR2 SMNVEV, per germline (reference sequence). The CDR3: CASRSLQGSGAEAFF. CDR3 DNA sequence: TGTGCCAGCAGATCTCTACAGGGGAGTGGAGCTGAAGCTTTCTTT.

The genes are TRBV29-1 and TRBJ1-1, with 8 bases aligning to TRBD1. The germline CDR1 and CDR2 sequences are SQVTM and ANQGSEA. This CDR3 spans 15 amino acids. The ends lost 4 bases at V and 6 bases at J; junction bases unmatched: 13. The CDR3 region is CSVVWAGGPVAEAFF. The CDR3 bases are TGCAGCGTTGTCTGGGCAGGGGGCCCAGTAGCTGAAGCTTTCTTT.

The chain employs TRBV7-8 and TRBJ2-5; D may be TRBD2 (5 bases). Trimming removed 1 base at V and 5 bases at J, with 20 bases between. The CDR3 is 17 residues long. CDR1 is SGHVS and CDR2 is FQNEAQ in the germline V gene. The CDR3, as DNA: TGTGCCAGCAGCTTAGATCCGAAAGCGGTCGGGCAGGAGACCCAGTACTTC. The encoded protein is CASSLDPKAVGQETQYF.

DNA for the CDR3: TGTGCCAGCAGCTCCCCAGTACAAGCGGGAGGGCCCGGGGAGCTGTTTTTT. It encodes CASSSPVQAGGPGELFF. The V gene is TRBV5-4, the J gene TRBJ2-2; 10 nucleotides agree with TRBD2. V dropped 3 bases and J dropped 6; count of bases not matched to a gene: 11. The CDR3 length is 17 residues. CDR1 and CDR2 from the germline V gene are SGHNT and YYREEE (reference sequence). The full variable domain, in which reference TRBV5-4 and TRBJ2-2 provide the parts outside the CDR3, is ETGVTQSPTHLIKTRGQQVTLRCSSQSGHNTVSWYQQALGQGPQFIFQYYREEENGRGNFPPRFSGLQFPNYSSELNVNALELDDSALYLCASSSPVQAGGPGELFFGEGSRLTVL.

This CDR3 reads CASSFPGLDETQYF. In nucleotides, the CDR3 is TGTGCCAGTAGTTTTCCGGGACTAGATGAGACCCAGTACTTC. The chain uses TRBV19 and TRBJ2-5, with 8 bases that match TRBD2. The junction had 7 bases not matched to a gene; V was cut back by 5 bases and J by 5 bases. Looked up from germline, CDR1 is LNHDA and CDR2 is SQIVND (reference sequence). The CDR3 spans 14 residues.

The CDR3 DNA reads TGTGCCACCAGCAGAGAGGGCGGGAGTCTGGGCGAGCAGTACTTC. Its protein is CATSREGGSLGEQYF. V is TRBV15 and J is TRBJ2-7, with TRBD2 matching 7 bases. Germline V CDR1 and CDR2: LNHNV, YYDKDF (reference sequence). J lost 6 bases, V lost 0 bases, and 8 bases had no gene match. The CDR3 contains 15 residues.

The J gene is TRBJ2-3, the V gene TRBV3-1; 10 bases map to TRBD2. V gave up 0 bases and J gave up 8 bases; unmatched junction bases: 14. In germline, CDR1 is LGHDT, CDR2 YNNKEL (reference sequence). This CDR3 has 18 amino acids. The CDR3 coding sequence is TGTGCCAGCAGCCAAGAGGACCTAGCGGGAGACTCCCCTTTTACGCAGTATTTT. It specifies CASSQEDLAGDSPFTQYF.

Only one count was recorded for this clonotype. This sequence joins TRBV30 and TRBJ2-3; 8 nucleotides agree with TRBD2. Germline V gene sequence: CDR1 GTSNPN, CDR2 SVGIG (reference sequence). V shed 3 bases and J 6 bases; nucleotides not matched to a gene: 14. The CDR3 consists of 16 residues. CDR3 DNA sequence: TGTGCCTGGAGCGCGATGGGGATTAGCGGGGAGGATACGCAGTATTTT. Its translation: CAWSAMGISGEDTQYF.

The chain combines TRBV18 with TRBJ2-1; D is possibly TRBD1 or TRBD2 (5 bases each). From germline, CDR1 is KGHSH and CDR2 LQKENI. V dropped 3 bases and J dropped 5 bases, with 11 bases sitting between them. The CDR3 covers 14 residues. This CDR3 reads CASSPGTTDNEQFF. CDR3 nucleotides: TGTGCCAGCTCACCCGGGACCACTGACAATGAGCAGTTCTTC.

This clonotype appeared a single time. The CDR3 bases are TGTGCCAGCAGCGTAGATCCAGGACCTCAGTTCGACGAGCAGTACTTC. Its translation: CASSVDPGPQFDEQYF. The chain couples TRBV9 to TRBJ2-7; no firm D call. The CDR3 is 16 amino acids. The V end lost 0 bases, the J end lost 5 bases, and 18 bases lay between the germline ends. The V gene's germline CDR1 is SGDLS and CDR2 YYNGEE. Full variable domain (missing parts from reference TRBV9 and TRBJ2-7): DSGVTQTPKHLITATGQRVTLRCSPRSGDLSVYWYQQSLDQGLQFLIQYYNGEERAKGNILERFSAQQFPDLHSELNLSSLELGDSALYFCASSVDPGPQFDEQYFGPGTRLTVT.

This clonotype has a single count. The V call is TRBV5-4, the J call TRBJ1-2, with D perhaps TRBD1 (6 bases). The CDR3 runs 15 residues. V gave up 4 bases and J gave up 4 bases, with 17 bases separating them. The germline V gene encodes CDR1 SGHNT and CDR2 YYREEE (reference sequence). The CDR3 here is CASSAHTGSGYGYTF. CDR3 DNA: TGTGCCAGCAGCGCCCACACAGGGTCGGGCTATGGCTACACCTTC. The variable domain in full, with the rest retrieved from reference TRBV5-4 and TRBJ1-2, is ETGVTQSPTHLIKTRGQQVTLRCSSQSGHNTVSWYQQALGQGPQFIFQYYREEENGRGNFPPRFSGLQFPNYSSELNVNALELDDSALYLCASSAHTGSGYGYTFGSGTRLTVV.

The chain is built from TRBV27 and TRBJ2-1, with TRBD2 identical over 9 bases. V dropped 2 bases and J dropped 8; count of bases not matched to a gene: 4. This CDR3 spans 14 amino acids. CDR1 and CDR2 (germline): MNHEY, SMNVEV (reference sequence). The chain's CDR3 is CASSLGTSRDEQFF. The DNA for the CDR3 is TGTGCCAGCAGTTTAGGGACTAGCAGGGATGAGCAGTTCTTC.

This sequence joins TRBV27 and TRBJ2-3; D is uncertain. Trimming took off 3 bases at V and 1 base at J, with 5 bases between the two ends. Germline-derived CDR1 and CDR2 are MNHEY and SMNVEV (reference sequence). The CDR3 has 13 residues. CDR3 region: CASSLTGTDTQYF. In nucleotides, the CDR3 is TGTGCCAGCAGTTTGACCGGCACAGATACGCAGTATTTT.

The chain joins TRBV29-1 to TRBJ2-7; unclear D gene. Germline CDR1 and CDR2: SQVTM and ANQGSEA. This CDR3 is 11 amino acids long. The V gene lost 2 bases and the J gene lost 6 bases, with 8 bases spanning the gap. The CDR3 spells CSVEKGFEQYF. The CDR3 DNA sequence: TGCAGCGTTGAAAAAGGGTTCGAGCAGTACTTC.

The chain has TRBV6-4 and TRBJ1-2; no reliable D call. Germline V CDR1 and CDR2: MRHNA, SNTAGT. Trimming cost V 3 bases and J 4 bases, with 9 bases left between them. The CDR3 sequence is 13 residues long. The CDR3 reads CASSDFFGYGYTF. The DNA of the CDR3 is TGTGCCAGCAGTGATTTCTTCGGCTATGGCTACACCTTC.